This T cell receptor (beta chain) was captured by sequencing in a study of T cells after yellow fever vaccination. This clonotype was counted between two and nine times. No antigen is known for it. Template switching with 5'RACE generated the TCR cDNA and added a universal primer site and UMIs. MiXCR, applied by TCRdb to the 5' RACE reads, yields one record per CDR3 protein. The profile shows a few hundred thousand distinct CDR3 sequences, 15% to 20% of them singletons. There are 15 residues in the CDR3. J lost 0 bases, V lost 2 bases, and 3 bases had no gene match. CDR1 is MNHEY and CDR2 is SVGAGI in the germline V gene. Study results and limitations: Overlap between CD4 and CD8 compartments was detected for a small share of clonotypes.

The chain is built from TRBV6-5 and TRBJ2-5; 7 positions match TRBD2. Material: PBMCs, obtained 15 days after the yellow fever booster vaccination. This sequence originates from a young man who received the YFV17D yellow fever vaccine. CDR3 coding DNA: TGTGCCAGCAGTTACGCGGGACTAAACCAAGAGACCCAGTACTTC. It encodes CASSYAGLNQETQYF.